This T cell receptor beta chain originates from a study of Ad26.COV2.S vaccination and SARS-CoV-2 variants. The wider study: The COV1001 Ad26.COV2.S trial arm included the donor.

Sequencing was performed with immunoSEQ multiplex PCR; in TCRdb, only in-frame clones are kept and a portion is missing. The data show around 400,000 clones, about four fifths seen once. Trimming shortened V by 5 bases and J by 0 bases, and 10 bases separated the two germline ends. Germline values: CDR1 MNHEY, CDR2 SVGEGT. The CDR3 totals 15 residues. Treatment denoted: over 15 received Ad26.COV2.S at low or high dose, single or two shots; a few received placebo; per-sample allocation not given. Day 63 after the first injection of vaccine or placebo was the sampling time. The sequence was obtained from a person between 18 and 65 years old who received the Ad26.COV2.S COVID-19 vaccine or a placebo. The starting material was peripheral blood, obtained in a trial of Ad26.COV2.S vaccine versus placebo. The rearrangement uses TRBV6-2 or TRBV6-3 and TRBJ2-2; D remains ambiguous. The CDR3 loop is CASSKTLPNTGELFF. The CDR3, as DNA: TGTGCCAGCAGTAAGACACTTCCGAACACCGGGGAGCTGTTTTTT.